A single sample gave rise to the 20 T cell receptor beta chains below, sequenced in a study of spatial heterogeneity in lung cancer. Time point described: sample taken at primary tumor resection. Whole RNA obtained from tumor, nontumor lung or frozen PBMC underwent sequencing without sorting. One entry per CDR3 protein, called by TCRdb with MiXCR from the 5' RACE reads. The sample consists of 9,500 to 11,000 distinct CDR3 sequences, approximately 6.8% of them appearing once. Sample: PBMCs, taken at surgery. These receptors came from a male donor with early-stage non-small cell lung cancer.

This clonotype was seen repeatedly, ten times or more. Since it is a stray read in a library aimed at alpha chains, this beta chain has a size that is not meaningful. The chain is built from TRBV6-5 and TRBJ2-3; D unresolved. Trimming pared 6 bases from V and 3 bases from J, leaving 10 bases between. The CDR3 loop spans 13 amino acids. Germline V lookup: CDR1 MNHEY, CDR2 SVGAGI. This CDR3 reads CASSRTLTDTQYF. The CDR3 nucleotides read TGTGCCAGCAGCCGCACCCTGACAGATACGCAGTATTTT.

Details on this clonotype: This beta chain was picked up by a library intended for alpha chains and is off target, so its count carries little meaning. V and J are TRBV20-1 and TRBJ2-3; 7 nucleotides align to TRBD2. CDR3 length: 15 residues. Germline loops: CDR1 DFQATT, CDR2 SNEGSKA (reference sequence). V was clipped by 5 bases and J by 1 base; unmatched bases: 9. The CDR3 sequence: CSAGVREVGTDTQYF. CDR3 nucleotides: TGCAGTGCTGGGGTCCGGGAGGTTGGCACAGATACGCAGTATTTT.

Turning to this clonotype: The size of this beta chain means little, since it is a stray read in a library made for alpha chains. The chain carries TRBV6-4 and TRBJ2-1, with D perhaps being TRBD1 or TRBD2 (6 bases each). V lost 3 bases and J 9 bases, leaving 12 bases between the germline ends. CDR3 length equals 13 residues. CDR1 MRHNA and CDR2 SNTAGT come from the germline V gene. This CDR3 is CASSERGHGEQFF. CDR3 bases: TGTGCCAGCAGTGAACGGGGGCATGGTGAGCAGTTCTTC.

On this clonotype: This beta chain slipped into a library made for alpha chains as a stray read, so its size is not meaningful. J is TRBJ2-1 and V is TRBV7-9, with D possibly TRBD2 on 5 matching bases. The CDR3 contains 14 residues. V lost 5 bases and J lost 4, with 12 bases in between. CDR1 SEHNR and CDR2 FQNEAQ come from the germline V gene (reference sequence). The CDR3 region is CASSHKDSYNEQFF. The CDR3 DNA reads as TGTGCCAGCAGCCATAAGGACTCTTACAATGAGCAGTTCTTC.

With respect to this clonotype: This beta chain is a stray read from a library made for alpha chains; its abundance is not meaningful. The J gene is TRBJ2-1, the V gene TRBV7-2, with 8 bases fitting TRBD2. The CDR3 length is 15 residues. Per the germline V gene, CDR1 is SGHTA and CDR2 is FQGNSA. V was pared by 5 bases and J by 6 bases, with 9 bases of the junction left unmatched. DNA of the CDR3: TGTGCCAGCAGCGAAACCGGGACTAGAGGCAATGAGCAGTTCTTC. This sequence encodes CASSETGTRGNEQFF. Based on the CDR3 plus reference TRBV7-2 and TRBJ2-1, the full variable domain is GAGVSQSPSNKVTEKGKDVELRCDPISGHTALYWYRQSLGQGLEFLIYFQGNSAPDKSGLPSDRFSAERTGGSVSTLTIQRTQQEDSAVYLCASSETGTRGNEQFFGPGTRLTVL.

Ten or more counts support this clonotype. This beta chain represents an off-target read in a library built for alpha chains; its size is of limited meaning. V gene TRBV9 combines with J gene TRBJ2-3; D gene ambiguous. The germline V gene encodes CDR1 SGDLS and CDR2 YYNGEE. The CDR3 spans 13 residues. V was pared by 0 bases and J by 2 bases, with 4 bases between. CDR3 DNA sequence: TGTGCCAGCAGCGTAGGGCCCACAGATACGCAGTATTTT. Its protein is CASSVGPTDTQYF.

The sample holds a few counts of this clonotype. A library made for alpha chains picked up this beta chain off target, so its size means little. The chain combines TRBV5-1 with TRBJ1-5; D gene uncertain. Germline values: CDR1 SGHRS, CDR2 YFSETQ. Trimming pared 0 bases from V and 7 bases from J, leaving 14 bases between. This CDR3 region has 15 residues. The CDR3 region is CASSLDAGGGQPQHF. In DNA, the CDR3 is TGCGCCAGCAGCTTGGATGCAGGCGGTGGGCAGCCCCAGCATTTT.

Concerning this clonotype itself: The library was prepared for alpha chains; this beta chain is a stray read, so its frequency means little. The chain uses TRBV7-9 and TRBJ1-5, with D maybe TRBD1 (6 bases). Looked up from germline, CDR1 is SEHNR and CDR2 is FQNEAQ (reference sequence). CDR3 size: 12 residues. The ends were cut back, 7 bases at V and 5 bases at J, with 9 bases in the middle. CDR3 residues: CASKQGDQPQHF. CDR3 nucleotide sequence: TGTGCCAGCAAACAGGGAGATCAGCCCCAGCATTTT.

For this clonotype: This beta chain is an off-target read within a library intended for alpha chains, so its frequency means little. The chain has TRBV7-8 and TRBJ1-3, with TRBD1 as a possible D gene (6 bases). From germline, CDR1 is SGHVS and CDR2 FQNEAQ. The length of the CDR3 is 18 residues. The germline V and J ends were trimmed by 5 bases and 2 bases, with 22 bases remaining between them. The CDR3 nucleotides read TGTGCCAGCAGCCCACAGGGATCCCCAAGGATTACTGGAAACACCATATATTTT. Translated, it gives CASSPQGSPRITGNTIYF.

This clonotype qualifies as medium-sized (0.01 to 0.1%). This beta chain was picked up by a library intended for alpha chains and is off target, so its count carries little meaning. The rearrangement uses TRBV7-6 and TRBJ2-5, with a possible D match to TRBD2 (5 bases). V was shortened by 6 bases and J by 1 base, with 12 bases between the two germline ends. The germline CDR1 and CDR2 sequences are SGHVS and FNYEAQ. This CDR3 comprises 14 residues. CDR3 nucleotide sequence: TGTGCCAGCAGAGAGCTCGGACTCCAAGAGACCCAGTACTTC. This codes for CASRELGLQETQYF.

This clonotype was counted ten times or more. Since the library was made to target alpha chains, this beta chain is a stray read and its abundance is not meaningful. The CDR3 DNA follows: TGTGCCAGCAGTTACACAGGGAAGGAGACCCAGTACTTC. Amino acid sequence: CASSYTGKETQYF. The V call is TRBV6-2 or TRBV6-3, the J call TRBJ2-5, with a weak D call TRBD1 (6 bases). The ends were cut back, 2 bases at V and 5 bases at J, with 9 bases in the middle. Germline V gives CDR1 MNHEY, CDR2 SVGEGT. This CDR3 is built from 13 residues.

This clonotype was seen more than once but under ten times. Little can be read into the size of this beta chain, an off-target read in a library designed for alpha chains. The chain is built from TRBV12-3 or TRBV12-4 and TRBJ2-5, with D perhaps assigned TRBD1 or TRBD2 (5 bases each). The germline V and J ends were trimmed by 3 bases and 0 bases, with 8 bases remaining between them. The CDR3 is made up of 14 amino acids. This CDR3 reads CASSLGDHQETQYF. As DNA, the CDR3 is TGTGCCAGCAGTTTGGGGGACCACCAAGAGACCCAGTACTTC.

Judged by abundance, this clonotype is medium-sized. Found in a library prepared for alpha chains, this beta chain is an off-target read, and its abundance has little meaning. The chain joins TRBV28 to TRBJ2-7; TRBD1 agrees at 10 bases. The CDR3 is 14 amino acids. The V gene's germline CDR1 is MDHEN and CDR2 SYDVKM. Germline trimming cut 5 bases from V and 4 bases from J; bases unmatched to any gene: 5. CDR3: CASSRTGGLYEQYF. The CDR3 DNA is TGTGCCAGCAGTAGGACAGGGGGACTGTACGAGCAGTACTTC.

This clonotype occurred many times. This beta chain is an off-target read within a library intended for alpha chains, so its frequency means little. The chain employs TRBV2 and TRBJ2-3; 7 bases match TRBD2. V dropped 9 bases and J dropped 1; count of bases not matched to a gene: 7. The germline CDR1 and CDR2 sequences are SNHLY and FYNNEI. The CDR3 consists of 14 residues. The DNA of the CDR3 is TGTGCCAGTCGTAGGGAGGGCGGCACAGATACGCAGTATTTT. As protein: CASRREGGTDTQYF. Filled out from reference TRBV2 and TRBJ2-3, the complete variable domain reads EPEVTQTPSHQVTQMGQEVILRCVPISNHLYFYWYRQILGQKVEFLVSFYNNEISEKSEIFDDQFSVERPDGSNFTLKIRSTKLEDSAMYFCASRREGGTDTQYFGPGTRLTVL.

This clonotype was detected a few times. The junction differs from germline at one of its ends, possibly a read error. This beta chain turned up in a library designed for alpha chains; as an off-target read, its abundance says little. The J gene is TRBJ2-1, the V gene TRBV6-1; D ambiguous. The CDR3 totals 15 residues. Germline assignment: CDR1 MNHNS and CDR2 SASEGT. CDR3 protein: CASSGDSRFTNEHFF. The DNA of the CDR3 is TGTGCCAGCAGTGGAGATTCCCGTTTTACTAATGAGCATTTCTTC.

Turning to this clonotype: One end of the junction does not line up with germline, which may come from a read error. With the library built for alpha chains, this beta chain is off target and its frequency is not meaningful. CDR3 sequence reads: CAWVGAYEQYF. DNA for the CDR3: TGCGCCTGGGTGGGAGCCTACGAGCAGTACTTC. The genes are TRBV30 and TRBJ2-7, with D possibly being TRBD2 (5 bases). Germline CDR1 and CDR2: GTSNPN and SVGIG (reference sequence). This CDR3 is 11 amino acids long.

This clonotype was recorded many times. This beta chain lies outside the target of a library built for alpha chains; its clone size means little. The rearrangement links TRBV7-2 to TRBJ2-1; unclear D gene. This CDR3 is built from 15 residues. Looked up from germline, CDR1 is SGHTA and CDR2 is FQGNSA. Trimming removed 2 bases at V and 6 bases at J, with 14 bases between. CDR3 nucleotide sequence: TGTGCCAGCAGCTTAAGTGCCCCTCCAAGCAATGAGCAGTTCTTC. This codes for CASSLSAPPSNEQFF.

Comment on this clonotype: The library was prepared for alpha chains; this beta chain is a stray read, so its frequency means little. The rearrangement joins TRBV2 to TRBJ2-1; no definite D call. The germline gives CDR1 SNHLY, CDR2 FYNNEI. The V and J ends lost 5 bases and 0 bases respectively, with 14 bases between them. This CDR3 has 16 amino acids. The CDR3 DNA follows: TGTGCCAGCAGTAACCCAGCAAAAACCTCCTACAATGAGCAGTTCTTC. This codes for CASSNPAKTSYNEQFF. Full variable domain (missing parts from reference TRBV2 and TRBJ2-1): EPEVTQTPSHQVTQMGQEVILRCVPISNHLYFYWYRQILGQKVEFLVSFYNNEISEKSEIFDDQFSVERPDGSNFTLKIRSTKLEDSAMYFCASSNPAKTSYNEQFFGPGTRLTVL.

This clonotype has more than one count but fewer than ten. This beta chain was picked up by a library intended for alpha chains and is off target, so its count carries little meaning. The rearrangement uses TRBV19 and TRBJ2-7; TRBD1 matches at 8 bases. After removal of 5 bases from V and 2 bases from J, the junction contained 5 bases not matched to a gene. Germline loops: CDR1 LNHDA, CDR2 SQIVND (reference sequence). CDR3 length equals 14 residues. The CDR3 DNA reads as TGTGCCAGTAGTCAGACAGGGGACACCTACGAGCAGTACTTC. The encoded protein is CASSQTGDTYEQYF.

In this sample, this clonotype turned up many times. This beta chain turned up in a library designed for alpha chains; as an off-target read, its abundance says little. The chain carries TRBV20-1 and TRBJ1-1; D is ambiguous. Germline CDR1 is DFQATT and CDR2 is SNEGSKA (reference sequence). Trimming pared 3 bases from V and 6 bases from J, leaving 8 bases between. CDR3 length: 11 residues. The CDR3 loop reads CSASLTPEAFF. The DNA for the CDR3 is TGCAGTGCTAGCCTAACCCCTGAAGCTTTCTTT.